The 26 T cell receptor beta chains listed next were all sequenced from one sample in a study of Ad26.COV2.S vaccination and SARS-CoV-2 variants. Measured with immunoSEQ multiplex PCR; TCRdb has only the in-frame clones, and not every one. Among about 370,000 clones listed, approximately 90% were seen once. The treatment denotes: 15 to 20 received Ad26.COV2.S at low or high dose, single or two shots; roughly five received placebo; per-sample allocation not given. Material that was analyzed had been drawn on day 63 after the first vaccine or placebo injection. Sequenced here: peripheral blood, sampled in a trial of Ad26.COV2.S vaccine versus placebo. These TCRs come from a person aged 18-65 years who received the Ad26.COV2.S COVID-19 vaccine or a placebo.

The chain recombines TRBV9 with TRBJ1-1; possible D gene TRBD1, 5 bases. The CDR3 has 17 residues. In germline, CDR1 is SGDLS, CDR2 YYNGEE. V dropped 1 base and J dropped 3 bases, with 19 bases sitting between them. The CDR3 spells CASSVTPRAPGYTEAFF. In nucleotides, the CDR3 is TGTGCCAGCAGCGTAACCCCCAGGGCCCCCGGGTACACTGAAGCTTTCTTT.

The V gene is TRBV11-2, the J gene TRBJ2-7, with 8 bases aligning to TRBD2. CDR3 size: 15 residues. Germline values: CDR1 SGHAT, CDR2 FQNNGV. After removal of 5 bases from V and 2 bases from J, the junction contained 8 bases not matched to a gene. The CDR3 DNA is TGTGCCAGCAGCCGACTAGCGACAGCTACCTACGAGCAGTACTTC. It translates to CASSRLATATYEQYF.

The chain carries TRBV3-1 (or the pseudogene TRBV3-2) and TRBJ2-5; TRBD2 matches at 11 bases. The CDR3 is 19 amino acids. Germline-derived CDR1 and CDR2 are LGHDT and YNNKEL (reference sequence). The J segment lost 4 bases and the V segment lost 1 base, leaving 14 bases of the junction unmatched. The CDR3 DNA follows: TGTGCCAGCAGCCAAGCTTTTTCTATAGCGGGAGGGCCCTCAGAGACCCAGTACTTC. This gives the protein CASSQAFSIAGGPSETQYF.

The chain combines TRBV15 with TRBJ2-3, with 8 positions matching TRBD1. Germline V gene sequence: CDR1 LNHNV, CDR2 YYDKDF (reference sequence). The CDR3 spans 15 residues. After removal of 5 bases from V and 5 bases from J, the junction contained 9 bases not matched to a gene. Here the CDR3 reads CATSGGQGMVDTQYF. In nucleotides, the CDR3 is TGTGCCACCAGCGGAGGACAGGGAATGGTAGATACGCAGTATTTT.

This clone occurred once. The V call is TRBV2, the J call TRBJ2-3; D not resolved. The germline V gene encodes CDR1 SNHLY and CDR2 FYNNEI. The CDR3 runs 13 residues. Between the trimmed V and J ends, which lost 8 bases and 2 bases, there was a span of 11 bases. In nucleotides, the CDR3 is TGTGCCAGCCTCCCGCAGGACACAGATACGCAGTATTTT. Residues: CASLPQDTDTQYF.

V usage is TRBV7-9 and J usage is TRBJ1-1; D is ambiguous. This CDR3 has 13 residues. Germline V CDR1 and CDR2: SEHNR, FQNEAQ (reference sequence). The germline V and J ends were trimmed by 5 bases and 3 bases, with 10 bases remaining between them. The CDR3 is CASSTHLDTEAFF. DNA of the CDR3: TGTGCCAGCAGCACCCATTTAGACACTGAAGCTTTCTTT.

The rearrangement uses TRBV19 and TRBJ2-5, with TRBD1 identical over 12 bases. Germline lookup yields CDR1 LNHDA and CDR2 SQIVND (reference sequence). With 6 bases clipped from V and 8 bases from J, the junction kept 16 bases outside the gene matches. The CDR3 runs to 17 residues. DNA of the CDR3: TGTGCCAGTAGCTATATACGGGGACAGGGGGCACGTCGAACCCAGTACTTC. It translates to CASSYIRGQGARRTQYF.

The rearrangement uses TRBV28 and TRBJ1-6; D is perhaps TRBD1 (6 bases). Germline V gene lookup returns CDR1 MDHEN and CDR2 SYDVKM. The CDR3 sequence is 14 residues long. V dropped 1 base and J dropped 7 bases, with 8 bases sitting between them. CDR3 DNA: TGTGCCAGCAGTTTATCAGGGGTAAATTCACCCCTCCACTTT. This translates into CASSLSGVNSPLHF.

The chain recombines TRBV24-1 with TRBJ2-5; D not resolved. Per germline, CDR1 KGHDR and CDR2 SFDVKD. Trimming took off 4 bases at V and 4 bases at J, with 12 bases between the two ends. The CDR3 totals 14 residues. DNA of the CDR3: TGTGCCACCAGTGACCCCGGTCGGGCAGAGACCCAGTACTTC. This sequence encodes CATSDPGRAETQYF.

CDR3 in DNA: TGTGCCAGCAGCTTAGTAGGGTTTGGACACCAGAGCACAGATACGCAGTATTTT. This gives the protein CASSLVGFGHQSTDTQYF. The V and J genes are TRBV7-2 and TRBJ2-3; perhaps TRBD1 as D (5 bases). Germline lookup yields CDR1 SGHTA and CDR2 FQGNSA. Trimming took off 1 base at V and 0 bases at J, with 17 bases between the two ends. This CDR3 spans 18 amino acids.

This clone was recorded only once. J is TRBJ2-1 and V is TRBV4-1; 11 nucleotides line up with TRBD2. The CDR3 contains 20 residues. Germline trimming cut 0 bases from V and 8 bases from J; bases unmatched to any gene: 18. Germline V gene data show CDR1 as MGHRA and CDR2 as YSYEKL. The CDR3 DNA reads TGCGCCAGCAGCCAAGATTGGGCTAGCGGGAGGTTGGGCTTGGAGGATGAGCAGTTCTTC. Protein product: CASSQDWASGRLGLEDEQFF.

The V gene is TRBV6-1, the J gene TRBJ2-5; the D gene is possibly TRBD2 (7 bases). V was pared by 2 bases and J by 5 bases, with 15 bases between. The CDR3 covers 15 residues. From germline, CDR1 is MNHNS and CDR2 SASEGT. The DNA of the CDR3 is TGTGCCAGCAGTGAAAGGGGGGGAGCGCCTGAGACCCAGTACTTC. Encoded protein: CASSERGGAPETQYF.

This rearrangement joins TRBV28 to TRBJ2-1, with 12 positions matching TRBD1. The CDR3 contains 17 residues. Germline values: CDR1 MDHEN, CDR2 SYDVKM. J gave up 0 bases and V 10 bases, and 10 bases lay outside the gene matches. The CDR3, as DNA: TGTGCCACCTCCGGGACAGGGGGCTCTAGCTCCTACAATGAGCAGTTCTTC. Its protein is CATSGTGGSSSYNEQFF.

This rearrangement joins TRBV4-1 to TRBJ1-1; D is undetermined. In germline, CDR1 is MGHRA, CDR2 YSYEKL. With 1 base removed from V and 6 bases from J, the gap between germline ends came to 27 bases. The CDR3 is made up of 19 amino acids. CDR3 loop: CASSQGAGWADLVGAEAFF. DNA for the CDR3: TGCGCCAGCAGCCAAGGGGCGGGTTGGGCAGACCTAGTGGGAGCTGAAGCTTTCTTT.

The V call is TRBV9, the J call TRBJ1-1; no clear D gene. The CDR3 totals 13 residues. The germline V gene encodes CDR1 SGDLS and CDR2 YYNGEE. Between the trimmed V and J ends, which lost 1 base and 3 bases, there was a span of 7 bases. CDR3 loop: CASSVTVDTEAFF. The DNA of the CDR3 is TGTGCCAGCAGCGTAACTGTGGACACTGAAGCTTTCTTT. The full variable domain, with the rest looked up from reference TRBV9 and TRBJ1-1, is DSGVTQTPKHLITATGQRVTLRCSPRSGDLSVYWYQQSLDQGLQFLIQYYNGEERAKGNILERFSAQQFPDLHSELNLSSLELGDSALYFCASSVTVDTEAFFGQGTRLTVV.

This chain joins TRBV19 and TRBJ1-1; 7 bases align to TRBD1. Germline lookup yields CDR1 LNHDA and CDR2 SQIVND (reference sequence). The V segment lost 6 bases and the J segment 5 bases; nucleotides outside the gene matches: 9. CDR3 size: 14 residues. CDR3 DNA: TGTGCCAGTAGCCCAAACAGGGGTGGGACTGAAGCTTTCTTT. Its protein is CASSPNRGGTEAFF.

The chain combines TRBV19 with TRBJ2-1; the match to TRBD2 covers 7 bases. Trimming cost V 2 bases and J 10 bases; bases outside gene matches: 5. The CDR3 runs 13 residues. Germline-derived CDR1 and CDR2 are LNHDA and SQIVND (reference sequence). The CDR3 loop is CASSINPGGEQFF. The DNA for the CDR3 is TGTGCCAGTAGTATAAATCCGGGGGGAGAGCAGTTCTTC.

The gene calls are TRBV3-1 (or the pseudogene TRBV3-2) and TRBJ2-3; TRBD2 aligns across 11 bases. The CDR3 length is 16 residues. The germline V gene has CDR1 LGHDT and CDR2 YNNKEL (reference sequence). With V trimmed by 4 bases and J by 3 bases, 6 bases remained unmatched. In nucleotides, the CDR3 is TGTGCCAGCAGCCCTGGGCTAGCGGGAGGAACAGATACGCAGTATTTT. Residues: CASSPGLAGGTDTQYF.

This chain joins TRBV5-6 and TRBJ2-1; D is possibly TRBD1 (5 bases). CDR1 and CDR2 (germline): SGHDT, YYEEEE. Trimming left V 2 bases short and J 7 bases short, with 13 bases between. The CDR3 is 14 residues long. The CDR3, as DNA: TGTGCCAGCAGCTTAGACCCCAGGGTTAATGAGCAGTTCTTC. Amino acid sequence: CASSLDPRVNEQFF. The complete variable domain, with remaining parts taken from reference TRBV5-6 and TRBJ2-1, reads DAGVTQSPTHLIKTRGQQVTLRCSPKSGHDTVSWYQQALGQGPQFIFQYYEEEERQRGNFPDRFSGHQFPNYSSELNVNALLLGDSALYLCASSLDPRVNEQFFGPGTRLTVL.

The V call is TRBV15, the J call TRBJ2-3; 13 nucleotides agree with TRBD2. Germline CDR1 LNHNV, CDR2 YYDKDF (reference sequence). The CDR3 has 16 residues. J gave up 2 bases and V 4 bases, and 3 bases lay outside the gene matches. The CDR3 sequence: CATSTGLAGTTDTQYF. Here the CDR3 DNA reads TGTGCCACCAGCACGGGACTAGCGGGAACCACAGATACGCAGTATTTT.

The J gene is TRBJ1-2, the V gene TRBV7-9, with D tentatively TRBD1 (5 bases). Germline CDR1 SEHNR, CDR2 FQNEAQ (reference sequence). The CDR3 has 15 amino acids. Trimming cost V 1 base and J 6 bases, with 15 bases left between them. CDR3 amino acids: CASSLESQGGDGYTF. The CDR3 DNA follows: TGTGCCAGCAGCTTAGAATCTCAGGGAGGAGATGGCTACACCTTC.

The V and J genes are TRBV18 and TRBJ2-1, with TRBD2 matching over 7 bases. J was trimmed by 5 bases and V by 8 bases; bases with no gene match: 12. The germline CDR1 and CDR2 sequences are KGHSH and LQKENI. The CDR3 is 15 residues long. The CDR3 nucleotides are TGTGCCAGCGCCCCAGTTGCGGGGGTCCACAATGAGCAGTTCTTC. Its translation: CASAPVAGVHNEQFF.

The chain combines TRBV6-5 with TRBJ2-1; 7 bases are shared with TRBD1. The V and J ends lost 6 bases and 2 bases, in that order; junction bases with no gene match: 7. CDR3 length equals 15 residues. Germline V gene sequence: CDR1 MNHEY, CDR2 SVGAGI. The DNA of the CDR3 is TGTGCCAGCAGGATGGGACAGACCGCCTACAATGAGCAGTTCTTC. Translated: CASRMGQTAYNEQFF.

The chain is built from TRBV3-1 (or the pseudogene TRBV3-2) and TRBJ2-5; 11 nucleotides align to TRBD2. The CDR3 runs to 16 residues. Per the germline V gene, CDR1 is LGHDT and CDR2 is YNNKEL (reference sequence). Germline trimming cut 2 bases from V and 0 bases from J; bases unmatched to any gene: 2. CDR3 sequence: CASSQLTSGNQETQYF. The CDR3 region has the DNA TGTGCCAGCAGCCAACTGACTAGCGGGAACCAAGAGACCCAGTACTTC.

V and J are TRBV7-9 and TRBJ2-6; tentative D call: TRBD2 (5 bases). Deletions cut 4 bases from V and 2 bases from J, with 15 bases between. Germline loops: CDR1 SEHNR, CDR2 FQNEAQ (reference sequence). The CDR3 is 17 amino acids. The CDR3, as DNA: TGTGCCAGCAGCTATACTTCATCGGGAACTGGGGCCAACGTCCTGACTTTC. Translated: CASSYTSSGTGANVLTF.

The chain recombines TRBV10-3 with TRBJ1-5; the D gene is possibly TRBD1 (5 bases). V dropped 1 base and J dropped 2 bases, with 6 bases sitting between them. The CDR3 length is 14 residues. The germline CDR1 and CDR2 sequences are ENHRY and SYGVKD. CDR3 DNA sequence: TGTGCCATCAGTGAGTTGGGGGGCAATCAGCCCCAGCATTTT. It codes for CAISELGGNQPQHF.